This TCR beta chain derives from a study of T cell changes during pregnancy in multiple sclerosis. In germline, CDR1 is MNHNS, CDR2 SASEGT. CDR3 length: 15 residues. V was shortened by 2 bases and J by 9 bases, with 14 bases between the two germline ends. Using immunoSEQ multiplex PCR, the repertoire was profiled, and TCRdb retains in-frame clones only, with some absent. The sample has around 36,000 clones, around nine tenths seen once. The rearrangement uses TRBV6-1 and TRBJ1-6, with D perhaps matching TRBD1 (6 bases). This specimen consisted of peripheral blood, obtained before pregnancy. This TCR was recovered from a female donor with multiple sclerosis, enrolled in a pregnancy study. This CDR3 reads CASSEFRGASSPLHF. CDR3 in DNA: TGTGCCAGCAGTGAATTTCGGGGGGCGAGTTCACCCCTCCACTTT.